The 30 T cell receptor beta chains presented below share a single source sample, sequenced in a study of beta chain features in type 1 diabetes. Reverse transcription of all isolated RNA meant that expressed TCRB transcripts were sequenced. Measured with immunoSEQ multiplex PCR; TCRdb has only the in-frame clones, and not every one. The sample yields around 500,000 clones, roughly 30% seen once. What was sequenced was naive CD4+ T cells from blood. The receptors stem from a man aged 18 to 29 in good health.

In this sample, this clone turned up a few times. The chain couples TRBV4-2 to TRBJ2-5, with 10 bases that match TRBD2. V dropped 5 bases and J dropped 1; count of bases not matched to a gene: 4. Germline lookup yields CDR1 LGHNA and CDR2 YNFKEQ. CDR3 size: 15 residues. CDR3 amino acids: CASSGSGRVQETQYF. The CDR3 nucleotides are TGTGCCAGCAGCGGAAGCGGGAGGGTCCAAGAGACCCAGTACTTC.

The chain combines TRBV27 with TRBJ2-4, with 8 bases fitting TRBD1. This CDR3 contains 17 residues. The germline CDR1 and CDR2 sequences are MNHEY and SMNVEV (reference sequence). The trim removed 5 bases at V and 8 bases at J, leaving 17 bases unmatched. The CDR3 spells CASSPRPPGGEGDIQYF. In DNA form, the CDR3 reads TGTGCCAGCAGTCCCCGACCGCCAGGGGGCGAGGGGGACATTCAGTACTTC.

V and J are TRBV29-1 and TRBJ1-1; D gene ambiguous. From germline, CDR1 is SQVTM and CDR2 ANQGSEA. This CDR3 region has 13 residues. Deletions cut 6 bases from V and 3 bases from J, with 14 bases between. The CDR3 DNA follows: TGCAGCGTGACCGGGATAGGGCACACTGAAGCTTTCTTT. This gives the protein CSVTGIGHTEAFF.

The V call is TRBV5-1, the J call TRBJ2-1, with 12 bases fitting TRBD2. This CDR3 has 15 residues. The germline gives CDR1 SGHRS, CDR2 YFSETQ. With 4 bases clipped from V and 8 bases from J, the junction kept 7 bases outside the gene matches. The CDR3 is CASSPWTSGTHEQFF. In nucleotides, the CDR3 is TGCGCCAGCAGCCCCTGGACTAGCGGGACCCATGAGCAGTTCTTC.

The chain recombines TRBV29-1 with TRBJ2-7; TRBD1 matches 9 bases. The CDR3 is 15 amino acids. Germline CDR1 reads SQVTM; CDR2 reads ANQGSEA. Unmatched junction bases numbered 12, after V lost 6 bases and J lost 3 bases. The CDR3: CSVGSPDRGGYEQYF. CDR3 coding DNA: TGCAGCGTCGGGTCTCCGGACAGGGGAGGCTACGAGCAGTACTTC.

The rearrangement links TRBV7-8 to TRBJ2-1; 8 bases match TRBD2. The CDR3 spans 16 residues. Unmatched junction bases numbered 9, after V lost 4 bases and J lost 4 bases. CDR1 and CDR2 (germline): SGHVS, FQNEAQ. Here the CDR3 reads CASSSSTSGAYNEQFF. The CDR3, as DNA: TGTGCCAGCAGCTCTTCTACTAGCGGAGCTTACAATGAGCAGTTCTTC.

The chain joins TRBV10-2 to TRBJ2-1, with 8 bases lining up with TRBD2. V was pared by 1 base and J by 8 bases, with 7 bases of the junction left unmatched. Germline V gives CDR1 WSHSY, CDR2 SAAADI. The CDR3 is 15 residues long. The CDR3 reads CASSEWVAGIDEQFF. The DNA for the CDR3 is TGCGCCAGCAGTGAGTGGGTAGCGGGAATTGATGAGCAGTTCTTC.

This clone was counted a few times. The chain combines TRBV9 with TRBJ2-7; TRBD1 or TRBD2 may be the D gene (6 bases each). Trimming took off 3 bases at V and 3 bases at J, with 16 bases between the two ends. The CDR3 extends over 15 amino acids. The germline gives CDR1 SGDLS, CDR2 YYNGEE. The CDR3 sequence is CASSAGGRTVYEQYF. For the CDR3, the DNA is TGTGCCAGCAGCGCTGGGGGGCGGACGGTCTACGAGCAGTACTTC.

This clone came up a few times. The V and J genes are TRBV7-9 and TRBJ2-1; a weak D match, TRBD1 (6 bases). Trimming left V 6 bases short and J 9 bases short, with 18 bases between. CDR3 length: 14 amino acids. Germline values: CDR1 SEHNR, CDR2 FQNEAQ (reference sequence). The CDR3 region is CASRFGGPTGEQFF. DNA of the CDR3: TGTGCCAGCAGGTTCGGCGGGCCGACAGGTGAGCAGTTCTTC.

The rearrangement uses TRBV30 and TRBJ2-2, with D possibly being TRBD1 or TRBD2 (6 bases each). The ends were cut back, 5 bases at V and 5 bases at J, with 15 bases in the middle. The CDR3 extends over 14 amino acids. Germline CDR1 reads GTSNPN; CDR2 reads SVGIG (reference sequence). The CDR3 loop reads CAWGPTGRTGELFF. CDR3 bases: TGTGCCTGGGGACCAACAGGGAGGACCGGGGAGCTGTTTTTT.

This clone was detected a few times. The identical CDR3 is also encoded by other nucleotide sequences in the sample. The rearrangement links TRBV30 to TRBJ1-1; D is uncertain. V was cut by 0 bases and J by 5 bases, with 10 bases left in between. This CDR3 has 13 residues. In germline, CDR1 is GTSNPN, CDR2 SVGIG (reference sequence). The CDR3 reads CAWSVGLETEAFF. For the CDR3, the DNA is TGTGCCTGGAGTGTAGGGCTAGAGACTGAAGCTTTCTTT. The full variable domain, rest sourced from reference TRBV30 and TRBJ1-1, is SQTIHQWPATLVQPVGSPLSLECTVEGTSNPNLYWYRQAAGRGLQLLFYSVGIGQISSEVPQNLSASRPQDRQFILSSKKLLLSDSGFYLCAWSVGLETEAFFGQGTRLTVV.

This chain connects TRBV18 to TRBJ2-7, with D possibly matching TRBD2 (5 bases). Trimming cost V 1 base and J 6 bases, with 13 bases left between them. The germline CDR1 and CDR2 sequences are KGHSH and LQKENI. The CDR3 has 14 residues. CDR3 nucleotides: TGTGCCAGCTCACCACTCGGGGTAATGGGCGAGCAGTACTTC. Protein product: CASSPLGVMGEQYF. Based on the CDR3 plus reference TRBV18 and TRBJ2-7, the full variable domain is NAGVMQNPRHLVRRRGQEARLRCSPMKGHSHVYWYRQLPEEGLKFMVYLQKENIIDESGMPKERFSAEFPKEGPSILRIQQVVRGDSAAYFCASSPLGVMGEQYFGPGTRLTVT.

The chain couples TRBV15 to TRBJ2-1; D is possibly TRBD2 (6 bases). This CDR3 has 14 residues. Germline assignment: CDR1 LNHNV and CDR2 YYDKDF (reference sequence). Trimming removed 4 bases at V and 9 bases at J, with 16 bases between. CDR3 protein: CATSIPGRGSEQFF. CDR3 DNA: TGTGCCACCAGCATACCCGGGAGAGGGAGTGAGCAGTTCTTC.

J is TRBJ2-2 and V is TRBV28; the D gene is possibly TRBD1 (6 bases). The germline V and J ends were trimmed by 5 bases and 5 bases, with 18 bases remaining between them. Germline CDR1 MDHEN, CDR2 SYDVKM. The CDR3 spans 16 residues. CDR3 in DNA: TGTGCCAGCAGTCCTCCCGGGGACATTTTGACCGGGGAGCTGTTTTTT. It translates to CASSPPGDILTGELFF.

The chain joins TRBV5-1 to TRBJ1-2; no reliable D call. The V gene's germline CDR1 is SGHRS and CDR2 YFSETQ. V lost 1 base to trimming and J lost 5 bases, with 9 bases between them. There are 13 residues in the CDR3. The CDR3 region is CASSLSRSYGYTF. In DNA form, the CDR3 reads TGCGCCAGCAGCTTGAGCAGGTCTTATGGCTACACCTTC.

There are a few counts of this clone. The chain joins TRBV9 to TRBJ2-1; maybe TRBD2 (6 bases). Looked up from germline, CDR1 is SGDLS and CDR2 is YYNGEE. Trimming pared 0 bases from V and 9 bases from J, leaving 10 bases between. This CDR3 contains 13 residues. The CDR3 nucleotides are TGTGCCAGCAGCGTAGCTGGAGGGCTTGAGCAGTTCTTC. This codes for CASSVAGGLEQFF.

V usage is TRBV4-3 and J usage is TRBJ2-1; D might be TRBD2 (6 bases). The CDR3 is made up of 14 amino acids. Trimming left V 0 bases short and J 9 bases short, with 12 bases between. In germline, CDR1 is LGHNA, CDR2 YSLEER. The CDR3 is CASSQDPFGGEQFF. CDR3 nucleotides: TGCGCCAGCAGCCAAGATCCGTTCGGGGGTGAGCAGTTCTTC.

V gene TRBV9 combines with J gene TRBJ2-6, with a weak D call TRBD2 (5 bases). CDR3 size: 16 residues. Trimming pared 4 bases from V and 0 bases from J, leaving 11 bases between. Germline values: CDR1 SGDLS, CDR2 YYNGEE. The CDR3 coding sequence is TGTGCCAGCAGCATCCGGAGGAGCTCTGGGGCCAACGTCCTGACTTTC. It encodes CASSIRRSSGANVLTF.

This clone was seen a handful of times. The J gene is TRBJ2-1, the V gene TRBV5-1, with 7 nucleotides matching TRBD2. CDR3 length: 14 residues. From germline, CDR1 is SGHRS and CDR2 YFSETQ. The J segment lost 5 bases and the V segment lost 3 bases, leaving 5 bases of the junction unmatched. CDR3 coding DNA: TGCGCCAGCAGCTCTCTGGCGGGAGACAATGAGCAGTTCTTC. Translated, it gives CASSSLAGDNEQFF. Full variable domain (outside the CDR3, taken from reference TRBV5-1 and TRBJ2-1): KAGVTQTPRYLIKTRGQQVTLSCSPISGHRSVSWYQQTPGQGLQFLFEYFSETQRNKGNFPGRFSGRQFSNSRSEMNVSTLELGDSALYLCASSSLAGDNEQFFGPGTRLTVL.

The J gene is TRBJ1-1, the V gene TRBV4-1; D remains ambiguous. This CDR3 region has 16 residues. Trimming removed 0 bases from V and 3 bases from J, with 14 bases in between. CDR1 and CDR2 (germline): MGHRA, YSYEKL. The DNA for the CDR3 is TGCGCCAGCAGCCAAGATCAAGGCAGCTCCGACACTGAAGCTTTCTTT. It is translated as CASSQDQGSSDTEAFF.

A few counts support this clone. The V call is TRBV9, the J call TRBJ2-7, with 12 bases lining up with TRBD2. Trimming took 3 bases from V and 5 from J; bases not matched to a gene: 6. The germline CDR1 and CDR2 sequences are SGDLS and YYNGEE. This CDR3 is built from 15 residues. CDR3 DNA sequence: TGTGCCAGCAGCGCTCGACTAGCGGGAGCTAACGAGCAGTACTTC. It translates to CASSARLAGANEQYF.

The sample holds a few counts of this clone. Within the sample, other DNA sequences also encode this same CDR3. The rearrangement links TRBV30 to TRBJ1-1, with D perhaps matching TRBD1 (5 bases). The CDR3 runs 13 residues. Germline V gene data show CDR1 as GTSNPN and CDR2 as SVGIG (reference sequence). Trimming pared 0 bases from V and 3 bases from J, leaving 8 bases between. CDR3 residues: CAWSVGGDTEAFF. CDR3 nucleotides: TGTGCCTGGAGTGTAGGAGGGGACACTGAAGCTTTCTTT.

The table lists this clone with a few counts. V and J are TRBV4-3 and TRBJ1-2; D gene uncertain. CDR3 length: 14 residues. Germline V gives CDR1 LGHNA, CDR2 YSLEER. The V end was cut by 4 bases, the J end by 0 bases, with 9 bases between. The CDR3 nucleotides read TGCGCCAGCAGCCCGGATCGGACTAACTATGGCTACACCTTC. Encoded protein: CASSPDRTNYGYTF.

Here the CDR3 reads CATSRAEELNYEQYF. The CDR3 DNA reads as TGTGCCACCAGCAGAGCCGAGGAACTAAACTACGAGCAGTACTTC. The chain couples TRBV15 to TRBJ2-7; no clear D gene. Germline V gene lookup returns CDR1 LNHNV and CDR2 YYDKDF (reference sequence). The CDR3 is 15 residues long. V lost 1 base to trimming and J lost 3 bases, with 13 bases between them.

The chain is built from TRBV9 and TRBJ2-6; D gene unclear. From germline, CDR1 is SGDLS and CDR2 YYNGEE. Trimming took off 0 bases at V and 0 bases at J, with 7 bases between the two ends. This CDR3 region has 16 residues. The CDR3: CASSVGAVSGANVLTF. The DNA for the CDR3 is TGTGCCAGCAGCGTAGGGGCGGTCTCTGGGGCCAACGTCCTGACTTTC. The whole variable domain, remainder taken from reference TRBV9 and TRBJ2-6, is DSGVTQTPKHLITATGQRVTLRCSPRSGDLSVYWYQQSLDQGLQFLIQYYNGEERAKGNILERFSAQQFPDLHSELNLSSLELGDSALYFCASSVGAVSGANVLTFGAGSRLTVL.

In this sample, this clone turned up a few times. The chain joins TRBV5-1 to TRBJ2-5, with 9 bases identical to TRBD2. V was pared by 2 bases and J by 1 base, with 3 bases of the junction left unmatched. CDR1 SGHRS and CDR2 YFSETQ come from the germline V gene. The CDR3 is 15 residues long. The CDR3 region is CASSFLAGIQETQYF. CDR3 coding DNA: TGCGCCAGCAGCTTTCTAGCGGGGATCCAAGAGACCCAGTACTTC.

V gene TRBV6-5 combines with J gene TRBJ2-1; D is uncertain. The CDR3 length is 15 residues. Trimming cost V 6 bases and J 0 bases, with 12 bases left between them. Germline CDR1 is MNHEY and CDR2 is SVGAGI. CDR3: CASSPAKSSYNEQFF. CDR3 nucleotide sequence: TGTGCCAGCAGCCCCGCGAAGAGCTCCTACAATGAGCAGTTCTTC.

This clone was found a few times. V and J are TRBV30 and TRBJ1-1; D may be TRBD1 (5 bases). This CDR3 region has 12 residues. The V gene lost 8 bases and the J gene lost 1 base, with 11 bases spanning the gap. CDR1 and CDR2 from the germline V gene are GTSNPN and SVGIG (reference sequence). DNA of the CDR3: TGTGCCAGGGGACGGGCGAACACTGAAGCTTTCTTT. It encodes CARGRANTEAFF.

The CDR3 coding sequence is TGTGCCAGCAGCTTATCCCCCGCTACGCAGTATTTT. It codes for CASSLSPATQYF. The rearrangement joins TRBV7-2 to TRBJ2-3, with D unclear. Trimming pared 2 bases from V and 8 bases from J, leaving 8 bases between. The CDR3 is made up of 12 amino acids. Looked up from germline, CDR1 is SGHTA and CDR2 is FQGNSA.

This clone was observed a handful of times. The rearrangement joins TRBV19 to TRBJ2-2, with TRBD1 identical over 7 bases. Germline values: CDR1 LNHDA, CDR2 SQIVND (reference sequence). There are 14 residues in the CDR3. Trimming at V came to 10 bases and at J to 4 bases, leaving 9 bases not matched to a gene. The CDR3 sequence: CATTKGQLTGELFF. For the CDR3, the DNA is TGTGCCACAACGAAGGGACAGCTCACCGGGGAGCTGTTTTTT.